These T cell receptor beta chains were read from a single sample in a study of OX40 agonist ivuxolimab in advanced cancers. The data were produced by immunoSEQ multiplex PCR, yet TCRdb's version contains in-frame clones alone and is incomplete. The sample has about 67,000 clones; more than 85% are singletons. Specimen: CD4+ or CD8+ T cells sorted from blood, collected in a trial of the OX40 agonist ivuxolimab. The receptors come from an adult with an advanced solid tumor such as melanoma, head and neck, liver or kidney cancer. The conserved cysteine and the conserved F or W are not part of the CDR3 here. Fields, in order: J gene, clone size, V gene, CDR3 protein. Clone size is stated in some rows and not others, as once, few, many or a class when expanded.

TRBJ1-5,NA,TRBV5-1,ANRLRVLGNQPQH
TRBJ1-5,NA,TRBV6-5,ASSLGQRNQPQH
TRBJ2-6,NA,TRBV12-2,ASRTTGPSGANVLT
TRBJ1-3,NA,TRBV28,ASSLIVPDSSGNTIY
TRBJ2-3,once,TRBV5-4,ASRKTSGMGADTQY
TRBJ1-4,NA,TRBV19,ASSTGTGFSLGKLF
TRBJ1-5,NA,TRBV12-5,ASGCYRVQPQH
TRBJ2-1,NA,TRBV19,ASRLGLAGGFEQF
TRBJ2-3,NA,TRBV11-3,ASSPGLSTDTQY
TRBJ1-1,NA,TRBV19,ASSTRTRGNTEAF
TRBJ2-7,NA,TRBV2,ASSTGLIPYEQY
TRBJ2-5,NA,TRBV28,ASSFRVAGGQETQY
TRBJ1-1,NA,TRBV30,AWTRLWDTEAF
TRBJ2-5,NA,TRBV7-8,ASSRGLEETQY
TRBJ1-2,NA,TRBV6-4,ASSDPDRAFYGYT
TRBJ2-5,NA,TRBV5-6,ASSLRKTSGQETQY
TRBJ2-5,NA,TRBV6-6,ASSPRVAGGPETQY
TRBJ1-5,NA,TRBV5-1,ASSLGSGRNQPQH
TRBJ2-1,NA,TRBV7-8,ASSLGPGVPPNEQF
TRBJ2-7,NA,TRBV4-1,ASSRSGPGAYEQY
TRBJ2-3,NA,TRBV29-1,SVDGASSTDTQY
TRBJ2-2,NA,TRBV5-1,ASSLAVGNTGELF
TRBJ1-4,NA,TRBV5-6,ASSLASLANEKLF
TRBJ2-3,NA,TRBV19,ASHAYPGTSRPDTQY
TRBJ2-7,NA,TRBV2,ASRERGRNEQY
TRBJ2-7,few,TRBV18,ASSPSRDHEQY
TRBJ1-2,NA,TRBV6-5,ASSFPGGRGYT
TRBJ1-4,NA,TRBV19,ASSIWQDEKLF
TRBJ2-5,once,TRBV6-6,ASSYGGRFSETQY
TRBJ2-7,NA,TRBV5-1,ASSFTSENYEQY
TRBJ2-2,NA,TRBV16,ASSRGTAGTGELF
TRBJ1-2,NA,TRBV9,ASSQYQRARPKYGYT
TRBJ2-3,NA,TRBV25-1,ASSDFGGGTDTQY
TRBJ2-3,NA,TRBV2,ASSEILADTQY
TRBJ2-5,NA,TRBV4-1,ASSRTGGETQY
TRBJ1-2,NA,TRBV9,ASSVGQSNYGYT
TRBJ1-5,NA,TRBV4-3,ASSQDWGPGGSQPQH
TRBJ1-1,few,TRBV19,ASRDRVNTEAF
TRBJ1-3,NA,TRBV7-9,ASIPDGRPNSGNTIY
TRBJ2-5,NA,TRBV6-1,ASSEGNQETQY
TRBJ2-3,NA,TRBV10-3,AISSRSDTQY